This note documents a single T cell receptor beta chain sequence. Its antigen is still unknown. The data stem from a study of T-cell memory formation after mild COVID-19. Study context: In these data, TCR clusters were largely donor specific.

TCRdb re-called the 5' RACE reads through MiXCR, storing one row per CDR3 protein. Here the sample spans about 270,000 distinct CDR3 sequences, 15% being singletons. Study results and caveats: Contracting CD8+ clones were enriched in EMRA, CD4+ mainly in CM and EM.

Per germline, CDR1 SGHVS and CDR2 FNYEAQ. Trimming removed 5 bases from V and 0 bases from J, with 13 bases in between. The CDR3 is made up of 15 amino acids. This TCR derives from an adult woman who had mild COVID-19 (a few samples of this study predate the infection). Cell type and time point are not known. The material sequenced was PBMCs or a T cell subset sorted from them (not recorded which). The chain carries TRBV7-6 and TRBJ2-5, with D possibly TRBD1 on 6 matching bases. The CDR3 sequence is CASSPNTGNQETQYF. For the CDR3, the DNA is TGTGCCAGCAGCCCTAATACAGGGAACCAAGAGACCCAGTACTTC.